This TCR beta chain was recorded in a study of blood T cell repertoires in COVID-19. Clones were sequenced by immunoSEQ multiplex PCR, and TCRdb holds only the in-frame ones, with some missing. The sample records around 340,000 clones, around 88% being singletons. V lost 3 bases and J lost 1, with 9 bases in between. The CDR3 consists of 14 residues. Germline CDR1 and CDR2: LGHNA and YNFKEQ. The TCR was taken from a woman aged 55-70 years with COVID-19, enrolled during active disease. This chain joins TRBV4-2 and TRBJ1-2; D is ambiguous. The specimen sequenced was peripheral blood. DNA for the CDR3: TGTGCCAGCAGCCAGGGAGGTCTTAACTATGGCTACACCTTC. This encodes CASSQGGLNYGYTF.